These 25 T cell receptor beta chains share one sample of origin, sequenced in a study of T cells after yellow fever vaccination. TCRdb fed the 5' RACE reads into MiXCR, producing one record per CDR3 protein. The sample contains over 250,000 distinct CDR3 sequences, approximately 5.2% of which appear only once. The starting material was CD4+ T cells sorted from PBMCs, obtained on the day of the yellow fever booster vaccination. The source is a man between 18 and 29 years old who received the YFV17D yellow fever vaccine.

The V call is TRBV28, the J call TRBJ2-7, with D perhaps TRBD1 (5 bases). Germline CDR1 MDHEN, CDR2 SYDVKM. V was shortened by 7 bases and J by 0 bases, with 7 bases between the two germline ends. The CDR3 loop spans 12 amino acids. CDR3 protein: CASMGLSYEQYV. The CDR3 nucleotides are TGTGCCAGCATGGGGCTCTCCTACGAGCAGTACGTC.

This clonotype has a handful of counts. This sequence joins TRBV6-2 or TRBV6-3 and TRBJ1-1; tentative D call: TRBD1 (6 bases). V gave up 0 bases and J gave up 0 bases, with 20 bases separating them. The germline V gene encodes CDR1 MNHEY and CDR2 SVGEGT. This CDR3 spans 19 amino acids. This CDR3 is CASSYSIAGQRGVNTEAFF. CDR3 sequence (DNA): TGTGCCAGCAGTTACTCGATAGCCGGACAGAGGGGAGTGAACACTGAAGCTTTCTTT.

The CDR3 here is CSARLAGLDTQYF. In nucleotides, the CDR3 is TGCAGTGCCAGACTAGCGGGGCTCGATACGCAGTATTTT. V is TRBV20-1 and J is TRBJ2-3; 11 bases agree with TRBD2. Germline lookup yields CDR1 DFQATT and CDR2 SNEGSKA (reference sequence). V was clipped by 6 bases and J by 6 bases; unmatched bases: 5. The CDR3 sequence is 13 residues long.

The chain is built from TRBV4-2 and TRBJ1-5; possibly TRBD1 for D (5 bases). The CDR3 runs 16 residues. Germline CDR1 is LGHNA and CDR2 is YNFKEQ. Trimming removed 0 bases at V and 7 bases at J, with 16 bases between. The CDR3 reads CASSQDLTTKGQPQHF. Here the CDR3 DNA reads TGTGCCAGCAGCCAAGATCTAACAACTAAGGGGCAGCCCCAGCATTTT.

J is TRBJ2-6 and V is TRBV20-1; unclear D gene. V was clipped by 6 bases and J by 1 base, with 7 bases between them. The CDR3 contains 13 residues. The germline gives CDR1 DFQATT, CDR2 SNEGSKA (reference sequence). CDR3 nucleotide sequence: TGCAGTGCCGAAAGATCTGGGGCCAACGTCCTGACTTTC. Translation: CSAERSGANVLTF.

A few counts support this clonotype. The rearrangement links TRBV14 to TRBJ1-2, with 8 bases lining up with TRBD1. CDR1 is SGHDN, CDR2 FVKESK, per germline. The CDR3 contains 15 residues. The ends lost 0 bases at V and 7 bases at J; junction bases unmatched: 7. The CDR3 sequence: CASSQEIAGGIGYTF. The CDR3 coding sequence is TGTGCCAGCAGCCAAGAGATCGCAGGGGGCATTGGCTACACCTTC.

The table lists this clonotype with many counts. J is TRBJ2-1 and V is TRBV12-3 or TRBV12-4; the D gene is possibly TRBD1 (5 bases). V lost 4 bases, J lost 15 bases, and 16 bases lay in between. The CDR3 spans 12 residues. The CDR3 coding sequence is TGTGCCAGCAGTTCAGGACCCAGGGCACCGTTCTTC. Amino acid sequence: CASSSGPRAPFF.

DNA of the CDR3: TGTGCCAGCAGCCAAGGGACCCTTAGGTGGGGGTCTGAAGATACGCAGTATTTT. This encodes CASSQGTLRWGSEDTQYF. The gene calls are TRBV4-2 and TRBJ2-3; D is perhaps TRBD1 or TRBD2 (5 bases each). V lost 1 base to trimming and J lost 5 bases, with 22 bases between them. CDR3 length: 18 residues. Germline assignment: CDR1 LGHNA and CDR2 YNFKEQ.

Ten or more counts support this clonotype. The chain uses TRBV7-9 and TRBJ1-1; 7 nucleotides agree with TRBD1. V was clipped by 6 bases and J by 5 bases; unmatched bases: 6. The CDR3 loop spans 13 amino acids. Per germline, CDR1 SEHNR and CDR2 FQNEAQ (reference sequence). The CDR3 loop reads CASSHDRVTEAFF. Written as DNA, the CDR3 is TGTGCCAGCAGTCATGACAGGGTAACTGAAGCTTTCTTT.

V usage is TRBV30 and J usage is TRBJ1-3, with D perhaps TRBD1 (5 bases). The germline gives CDR1 GTSNPN, CDR2 SVGIG (reference sequence). Trimming removed 3 bases from V and 0 bases from J, with 12 bases in between. The CDR3 loop spans 15 amino acids. In DNA, the CDR3 is TGTGCCTGGAGGGTAACAGGAGCCTCTGGAAACACCATATATTTT. This codes for CAWRVTGASGNTIYF.

The CDR3 nucleotides are TGTGCCAGCACCCTCTACGGGACATCCTACGAGCAGTACGTC. It is translated as CASTLYGTSYEQYV. The rearrangement uses TRBV5-6 and TRBJ2-7, with D tentatively TRBD1 (6 bases). Trimming cost V 6 bases and J 1 base, with 14 bases left between them. Germline V CDR1 and CDR2: SGHDT, YYEEEE. The CDR3 has 14 residues.

A few counts support this clonotype. The gene calls are TRBV5-1 and TRBJ1-4; 10 nucleotides agree with TRBD1. CDR1 and CDR2 (germline): SGHRS, YFSETQ. V trimming: 4 bases; J trimming: 5 bases; junction bases outside the gene matches: 5. CDR3 length equals 15 residues. CDR3 in amino acids: CASSDRDRGNEKLFF. The DNA of the CDR3 is TGCGCCAGCAGCGACCGGGACAGGGGAAATGAAAAACTGTTTTTT.

The chain links TRBV13 to TRBJ2-3, with D possibly matching TRBD2 (5 bases). This CDR3 region has 16 residues. Trimming took 6 bases from V and 0 from J, leaving 16 bases between them. Per germline, CDR1 PRHDT and CDR2 FYEKMQ (reference sequence). As DNA, the CDR3 is TGTGCCAGCAGGCAAGGACTGGGGTTTAGCACAGATACGCAGTATTTT. Its protein is CASRQGLGFSTDTQYF.

J is TRBJ1-6 and V is TRBV12-3 or TRBV12-4; the match to TRBD1 covers 7 bases. Trimming removed 5 bases from V and 7 bases from J; junction bases left unmatched: 8. The CDR3 has 15 residues. CDR3 sequence reads: CASSREGAVNSPLHF. As DNA, the CDR3 is TGTGCCAGCAGTCGCGAGGGGGCAGTCAATTCACCCCTCCACTTT.

The chain combines TRBV4-1 with TRBJ1-2, with D perhaps matching TRBD1 (6 bases). V lost 4 bases and J lost 1, with 22 bases in between. There are 18 residues in the CDR3. CDR1 is MGHRA, CDR2 YSYEKL, per germline. The CDR3 sequence is CASSRGAGGGGLNYGYTF. Here the CDR3 DNA reads TGCGCCAGCAGCCGAGGGGCTGGGGGTGGGGGCCTTAACTATGGCTACACCTTC.

This clonotype was observed a handful of times. The chain couples TRBV18 to TRBJ1-5; maybe TRBD1 (5 bases). The V gene lost 3 bases and the J gene lost 0 bases, with 15 bases spanning the gap. Germline CDR1 is KGHSH and CDR2 is LQKENI. This CDR3 contains 17 residues. The CDR3 DNA is TGTGCCAGCTCACCCGGTGGGTGGGGGAATAGCAATCAGCCCCAGCATTTT. It is translated as CASSPGGWGNSNQPQHF.

This clonotype was found a few times. The chain couples TRBV20-1 to TRBJ1-5; 10 bases are a match to TRBD1. This CDR3 is built from 14 residues. CDR1 DFQATT and CDR2 SNEGSKA come from the germline V gene (reference sequence). Trimming removed 5 bases from V and 7 bases from J; junction bases left unmatched: 8. The CDR3 DNA reads as TGCAGTGCTTGGGACAGGGGTTTGGGGCAGCCCCAGCATTTT. It yields the protein CSAWDRGLGQPQHF.

This sequence joins TRBV19 and TRBJ1-5, with D tentatively TRBD1 (6 bases). V dropped 2 bases and J dropped 7 bases, with 18 bases sitting between them. The CDR3 loop spans 16 amino acids. Germline-derived CDR1 and CDR2 are LNHDA and SQIVND (reference sequence). CDR3 bases: TGTGCCAGTAGTATACGGGCAGGGGTCTCGGGGCAGCCCCAGCATTTT. Amino acid sequence: CASSIRAGVSGQPQHF.

The genes are TRBV11-2 and TRBJ2-1; D may be TRBD1 (6 bases). The CDR3 has 13 residues. The germline V and J ends were trimmed by 5 bases and 9 bases, with 14 bases remaining between them. The V gene's germline CDR1 is SGHAT and CDR2 FQNNGV. DNA for the CDR3: TGTGCCAGCAGCCTCCGTGGACAGAGTGAGCAGTTCTTC. It translates to CASSLRGQSEQFF.

This clonotype has only a few counts. The chain has TRBV19 and TRBJ2-1; 7 bases align to TRBD1. The V gene end was trimmed by 2 bases and the J gene end by 0 bases; junction bases not matched to a gene: 1. The CDR3 totals 15 residues. CDR1 and CDR2 (germline): LNHDA, SQIVND (reference sequence). The CDR3 loop reads CASSIKGASYNEQFF. For the CDR3, the DNA is TGTGCCAGTAGTATAAAGGGGGCCTCCTACAATGAGCAGTTCTTC.

This clonotype has at least ten counts. The V and J genes are TRBV18 and TRBJ2-1; 10 bases agree with TRBD2. The CDR3 runs to 15 residues. The trim removed 6 bases at V and 5 bases at J, leaving 7 bases unmatched. The germline V gene has CDR1 KGHSH and CDR2 LQKENI. In nucleotides, the CDR3 is TGTGCCAGCTCCCTAGGACTAGCGGAGAACAATGAGCAGTTCTTC. This gives the protein CASSLGLAENNEQFF.

The V and J genes are TRBV15 and TRBJ1-2, with TRBD1 matching over 7 bases. Germline values: CDR1 LNHNV, CDR2 YYDKDF (reference sequence). The V gene end was trimmed by 0 bases and the J gene end by 3 bases; junction bases not matched to a gene: 4. CDR3 length equals 15 residues. The CDR3 DNA sequence: TGTGCCACCAGCAGAGACCCGGGACAGTACTATGGCTACACCTTC. As protein: CATSRDPGQYYGYTF.

This clonotype was seen repeatedly, ten times or more. The V call is TRBV2, the J call TRBJ2-2; the match to TRBD1 covers 7 bases. CDR1 SNHLY and CDR2 FYNNEI come from the germline V gene. This CDR3 region has 13 residues. J lost 5 bases, V lost 5 bases, and 2 bases had no gene match. The CDR3: CASSRQGTGELFF. DNA of the CDR3: TGTGCCAGCAGTCGACAGGGTACCGGGGAGCTGTTTTTT.

This clonotype was observed at least ten times. The J gene is TRBJ1-2, the V gene TRBV7-9, with 7 bases fitting TRBD1. The trim removed 2 bases at V and 7 bases at J, leaving 7 bases unmatched. This CDR3 is built from 14 residues. Germline V lookup: CDR1 SEHNR, CDR2 FQNEAQ (reference sequence). The CDR3: CASSLPDREGGYTF. In DNA, the CDR3 is TGTGCCAGCAGCTTACCCGACAGGGAAGGTGGCTACACCTTC.

This clonotype has at least ten counts. The chain joins TRBV5-5 to TRBJ1-5; D is uncertain. The CDR3 sequence is 16 residues long. Germline V CDR1 and CDR2: SGHKS, YYEKEE (reference sequence). V dropped 4 bases and J dropped 2 bases, with 16 bases sitting between them. The CDR3 nucleotides read TGTGCCAGCAGCCTGATGGTGGGCGCTGGCAATCAGCCCCAGCATTTT. Translating gives CASSLMVGAGNQPQHF.